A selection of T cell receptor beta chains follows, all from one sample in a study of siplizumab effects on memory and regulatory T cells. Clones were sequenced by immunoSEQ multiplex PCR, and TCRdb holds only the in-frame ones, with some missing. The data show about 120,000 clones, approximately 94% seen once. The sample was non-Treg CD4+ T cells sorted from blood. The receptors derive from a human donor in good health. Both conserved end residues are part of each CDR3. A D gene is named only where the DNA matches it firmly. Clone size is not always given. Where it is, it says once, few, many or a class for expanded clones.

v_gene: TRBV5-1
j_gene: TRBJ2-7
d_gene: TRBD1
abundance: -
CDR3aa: CASRTGTGLYDEQYF
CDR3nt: TGCGCCAGCAGAACCGGGACAGGGTTATATGACGAGCAGTACTTC

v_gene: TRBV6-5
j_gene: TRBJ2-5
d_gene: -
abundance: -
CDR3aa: CASSTFTTYQETQYF
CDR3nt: TGTGCCAGCAGTACGTTCACAACATACCAAGAGACCCAGTACTTC

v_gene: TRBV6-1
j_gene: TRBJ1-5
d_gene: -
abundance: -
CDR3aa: CASSERGYQPQHF
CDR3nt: TGTGCCAGCAGTGAAAGAGGGTACCAGCCCCAGCATTTT

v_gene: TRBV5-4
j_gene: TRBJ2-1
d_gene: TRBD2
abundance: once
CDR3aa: CASSRTSGRDEQFF
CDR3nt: TGTGCCAGCAGCAGGACTAGCGGGAGAGATGAGCAGTTCTTC

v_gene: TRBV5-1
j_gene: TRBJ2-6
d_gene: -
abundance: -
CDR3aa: CASSLIPDPYSGANVLTF
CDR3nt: TGCGCCAGCAGCTTGATTCCGGATCCGTACTCTGGGGCCAACGTCCTGACTTTC

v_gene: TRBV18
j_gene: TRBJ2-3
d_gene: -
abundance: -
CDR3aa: CASSPRDTQYF
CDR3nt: TGTGCCAGCTCACCACGGGATACGCAGTATTTT

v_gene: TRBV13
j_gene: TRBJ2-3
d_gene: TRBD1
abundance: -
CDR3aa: CASSFNPTGTTDTQYF
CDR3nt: TGTGCCAGCAGCTTCAATCCGACAGGGACCACAGATACGCAGTATTTT

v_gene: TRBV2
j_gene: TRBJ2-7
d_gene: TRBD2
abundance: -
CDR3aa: CASSLFSGRDEQYF
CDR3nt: TGTGCCAGCAGCCTATTCAGCGGGAGGGACGAGCAGTACTTC

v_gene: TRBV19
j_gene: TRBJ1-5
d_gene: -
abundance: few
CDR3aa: CASSTPQGRSNQPQHF
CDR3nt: TGTGCCAGTAGTACCCCGCAGGGGCGTAGCAATCAGCCCCAGCATTTT

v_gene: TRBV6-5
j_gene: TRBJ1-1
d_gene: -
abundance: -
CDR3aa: CASSYSGRDTRAEAFF
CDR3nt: TGTGCCAGCAGTTACTCGGGTAGGGATACGAGGGCTGAAGCTTTCTTT

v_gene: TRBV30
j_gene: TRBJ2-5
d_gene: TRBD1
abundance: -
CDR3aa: CAWRMVGGLETQYF
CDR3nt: TGTGCCTGGAGGATGGTAGGGGGCCTGGAGACCCAGTACTTC

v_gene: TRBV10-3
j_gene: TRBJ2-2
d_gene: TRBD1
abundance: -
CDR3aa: CAVLTGTGNTGELFF
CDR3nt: TGTGCCGTCCTAACCGGGACAGGGAACACCGGGGAGCTGTTTTTT

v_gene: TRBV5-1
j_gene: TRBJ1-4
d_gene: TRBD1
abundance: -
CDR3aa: CASSSGTGRTGNEKLFF
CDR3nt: TGCGCCAGCAGCTCCGGGACAGGGAGAACCGGGAATGAAAAACTGTTTTTT

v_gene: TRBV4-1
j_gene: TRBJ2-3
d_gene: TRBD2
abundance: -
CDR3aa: CASSQRTAGVTDTQYF
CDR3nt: TGCGCCAGCAGCCAGAGAACAGCGGGGGTTACAGATACGCAGTATTTT

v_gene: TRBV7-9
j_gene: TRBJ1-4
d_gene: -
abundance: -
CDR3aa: CASSNNEKLFF
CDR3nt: TGTGCCAGCAGCAATAACGAAAAACTGTTTTTT

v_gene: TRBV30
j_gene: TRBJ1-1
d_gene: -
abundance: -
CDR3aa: CAWMAGPNTEAFF
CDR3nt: TGTGCCTGGATGGCGGGTCCGAACACTGAAGCTTTCTTT

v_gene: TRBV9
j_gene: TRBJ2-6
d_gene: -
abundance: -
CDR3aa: CASQLGSSGANVLTF
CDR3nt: TGTGCCAGTCAATTGGGTAGCTCTGGGGCCAACGTCCTGACTTTC

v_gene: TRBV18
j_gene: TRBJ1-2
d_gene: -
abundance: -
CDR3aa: CASSLGLGLSGYTF
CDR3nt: TGTGCCAGCTCACTGGGACTGGGACTTTCTGGCTACACCTTC

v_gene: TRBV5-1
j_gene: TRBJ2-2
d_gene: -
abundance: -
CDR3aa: CASSLITTGELFF
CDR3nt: TGCGCCAGCAGCCTTATAACAACCGGGGAGCTGTTTTTT

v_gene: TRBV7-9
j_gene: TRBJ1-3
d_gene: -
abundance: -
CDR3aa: CASSLRGSGNTIYF
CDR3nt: TGTGCCAGCAGTCTCCGGGGCTCTGGAAACACCATATATTTT

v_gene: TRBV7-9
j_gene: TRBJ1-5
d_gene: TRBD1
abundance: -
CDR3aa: CASSPLFFGRGDQPQHF
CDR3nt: TGTGCCAGCAGCCCCCTCTTTTTTGGCAGGGGGGATCAGCCCCAGCATTTT

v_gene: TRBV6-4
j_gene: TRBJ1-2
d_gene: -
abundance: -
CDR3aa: CASSDEFSSNYGYTF
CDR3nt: TGTGCCAGCAGTGACGAGTTCAGTTCTAACTATGGCTACACCTTC

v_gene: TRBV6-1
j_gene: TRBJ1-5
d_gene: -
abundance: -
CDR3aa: CASSGSRGFEPQHF
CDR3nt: TGTGCCAGCAGTGGGTCTCGGGGTTTTGAGCCCCAGCATTTT

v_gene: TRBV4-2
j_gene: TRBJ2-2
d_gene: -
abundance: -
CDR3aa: CASSQDGPTTTGELFF
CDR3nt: TGTGCCAGCAGCCAAGACGGACCCACTACCACCGGGGAGCTGTTTTTT

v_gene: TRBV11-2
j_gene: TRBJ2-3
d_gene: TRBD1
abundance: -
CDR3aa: CASSFQTGGADTQYF
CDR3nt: TGTGCCAGCAGCTTCCAGACAGGGGGAGCAGATACGCAGTATTTT

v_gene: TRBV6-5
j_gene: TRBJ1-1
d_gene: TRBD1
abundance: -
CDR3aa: CASSWGQGFLNTEAFF
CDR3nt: TGTGCCAGCAGTTGGGGACAGGGGTTTTTGAACACTGAAGCTTTCTTT

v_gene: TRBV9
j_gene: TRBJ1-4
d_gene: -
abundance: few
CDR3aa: CASSPTATNEKLFF
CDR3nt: TGTGCCAGCAGCCCAACCGCAACTAATGAAAAACTGTTTTTT

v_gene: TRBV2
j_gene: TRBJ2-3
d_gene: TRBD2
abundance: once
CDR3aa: CADAGLAGDTQYF
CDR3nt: TGTGCAGACGCAGGACTAGCGGGAGATACGCAGTATTTT

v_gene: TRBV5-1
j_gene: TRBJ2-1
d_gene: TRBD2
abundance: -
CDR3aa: CASSLVLAGNEQFF
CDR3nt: TGCGCCAGCAGCTTGGTCCTAGCGGGGAATGAGCAGTTCTTC

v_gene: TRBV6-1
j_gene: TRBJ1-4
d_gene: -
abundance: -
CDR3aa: CASSEGLGMVKLFF
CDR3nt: TGTGCCAGCAGTGAGGGACTCGGGATGGTAAAACTGTTTTTT

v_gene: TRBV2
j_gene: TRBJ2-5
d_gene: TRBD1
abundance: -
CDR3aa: CASSTQGEETQYF
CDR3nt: TGTGCCAGCAGTACACAGGGGGAAGAGACCCAGTACTTC

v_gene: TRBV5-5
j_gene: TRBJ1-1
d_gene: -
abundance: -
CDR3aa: CASSPTEQYTEAFF
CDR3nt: TGTGCCAGCAGCCCTACGGAGCAGTACACTGAAGCTTTCTTT

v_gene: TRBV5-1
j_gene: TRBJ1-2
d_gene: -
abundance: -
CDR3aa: CASSEKQSAGYTF
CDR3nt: TGCGCCAGCAGCGAGAAACAGTCCGCCGGCTACACCTTC

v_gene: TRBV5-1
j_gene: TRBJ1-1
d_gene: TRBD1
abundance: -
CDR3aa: CASSLMGQGPGGAFF
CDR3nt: TGCGCCAGCAGCTTAATGGGACAGGGCCCCGGGGGAGCTTTCTTT

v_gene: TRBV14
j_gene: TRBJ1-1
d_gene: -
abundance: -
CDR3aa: CASSQDLESEAFF
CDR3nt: TGTGCCAGCAGCCAAGATCTAGAATCAGAAGCTTTCTTT

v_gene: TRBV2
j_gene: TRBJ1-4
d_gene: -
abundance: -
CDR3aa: CASSEQDLRAEKLFF
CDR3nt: TGTGCCAGCAGTGAACAGGATCTAAGGGCTGAAAAACTGTTTTTT

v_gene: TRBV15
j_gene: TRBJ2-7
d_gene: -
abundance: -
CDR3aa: CATSRARGAMSYEQYF
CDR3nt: TGTGCCACCAGCAGGGCGAGGGGCGCCATGTCCTACGAGCAGTACTTC

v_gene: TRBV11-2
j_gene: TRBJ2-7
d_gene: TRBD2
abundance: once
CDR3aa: CASKPGEGRAGPSYEQYF
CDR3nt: TGTGCCAGCAAGCCCGGGGAGGGGAGAGCAGGGCCTTCCTACGAGCAGTACTTC

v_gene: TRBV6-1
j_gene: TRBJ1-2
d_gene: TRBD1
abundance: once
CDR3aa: CASSRDRNYGYTF
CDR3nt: TGTGCCAGCAGCCGGGACAGAAACTATGGCTACACCTTC

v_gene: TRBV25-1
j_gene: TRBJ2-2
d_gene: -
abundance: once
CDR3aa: CASSTLGRTTGELFF
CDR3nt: TGTGCCAGCAGTACATTAGGACGGACCACCGGGGAGCTGTTTTTT

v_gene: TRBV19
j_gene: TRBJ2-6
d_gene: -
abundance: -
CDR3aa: CASSSSPTYSGANVLTF
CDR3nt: TGTGCCAGTAGCTCATCCCCAACATACTCTGGGGCCAACGTCCTGACTTTC

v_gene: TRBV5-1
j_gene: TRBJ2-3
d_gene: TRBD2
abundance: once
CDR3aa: CASGIAGSDTQYF
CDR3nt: TGCGCCAGCGGGATAGCGGGGTCAGATACGCAGTATTTT

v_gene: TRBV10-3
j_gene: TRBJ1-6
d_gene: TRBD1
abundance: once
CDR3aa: CAIRGTAPNSPLHF
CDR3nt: TGTGCCATCAGAGGGACAGCCCCGAATTCACCCCTCCACTTT

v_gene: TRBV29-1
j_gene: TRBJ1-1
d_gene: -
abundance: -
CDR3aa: CSVEGTDLVWNTEAFF
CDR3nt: TGCAGCGTTGAAGGGACAGACCTAGTATGGAACACTGAAGCTTTCTTT

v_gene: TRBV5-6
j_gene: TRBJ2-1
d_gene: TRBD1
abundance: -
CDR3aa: CASSLEKGARGNEQFF
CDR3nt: TGTGCCAGCAGCTTGGAGAAGGGGGCAAGGGGCAATGAGCAGTTCTTC